This TCR beta chain was sequenced in a study of cytomegalovirus exposure and HLA in healthy donors. Germline assignment: CDR1 SNHLY and CDR2 FYNNEI. The CDR3 extends over 12 amino acids. Trimming pared 6 bases from V and 7 bases from J, leaving 7 bases between. Study findings and constraints: The likely origin of a cluster of highly shared sequence variants was a sequencing artifact. Reports indicated that the classifier achieved high specificity and sensitivity in diagnosing cytomegalovirus status. Later work associated 16,951 TCR beta sequences with HLA alleles at 0.05 false discovery rate.

Among the donors, all were healthy bone marrow donors. Primers: 60 Vbeta forward and 13 Jbeta reverse. Only in-frame clones appear in the TCRdb table, and some are missing; sequencing was by immunoSEQ multiplex PCR. The sample contains some 130,000 clones, roughly 80% of which appear only once. Regarding this clone: The antigen is unknown.

V is TRBV2 and J is TRBJ1-6, with D perhaps matching TRBD1 (6 bases). This sequence was found in a woman aged 35 to 49 in good health and CMV-seronegative. Source material: PBMCs. The CDR3 region has the DNA TGTGCCAGCAGCCAGGGGAATTCACCCCTCCACTTT. The encoded protein is CASSQGNSPLHF.